This T cell receptor beta chain stems from a study of T cell responses to AZD1222 COVID-19 vaccine. Only in-frame clones appear in the TCRdb table, and some are missing; sequencing was by immunoSEQ multiplex PCR. The sample carries 200,000 to 250,000 clones, about 95% recorded once. Germline V gene data show CDR1 as MNHNS and CDR2 as SASEGT. V was clipped by 0 bases and J by 5 bases, with 8 bases between them. The CDR3 is 14 residues long. Concerning this clone: As yet, its antigen is unknown.

Study outcomes and limitations: White British donors predominated, females outnumbered males, and clonal diversity was possibly underestimated.

This sample comprised peripheral blood, obtained 28 days after the second dose of the MenACWY control vaccine. This chain uses TRBV6-1 with TRBJ1-5; D unresolved. The sequence came from an adult who received the MenACWY meningococcal vaccine as a control. For the CDR3, the DNA is TGTGCCAGCAGTGAAGCCGGGTGGGATCAGCCCCAGCATTTT. The encoded protein is CASSEAGWDQPQHF.